The 4 T cell receptor beta chains listed next were all sequenced from one sample in a study of identifying expanded T cells in peripheral blood. This table comes from immunoSEQ multiplex PCR, and its TCRdb copy is limited to in-frame clones, with some not included. This table holds over 90,000 clones, around 89% found once. The sample consisted of blood. These receptors were collected from a person between 18 and 70 years old in good health.

This sequence joins TRBV5-1 and TRBJ2-1; no clear D gene. V lost 0 bases to trimming and J lost 3 bases, with 7 bases between them. There are 14 residues in the CDR3. CDR1 and CDR2 from the germline V gene are SGHRS and YFSETQ. Here the CDR3 reads CASSLDSLYNEQFF. The CDR3 DNA follows: TGCGCCAGCAGCTTGGACTCGCTCTACAATGAGCAGTTCTTC.

The J gene is TRBJ1-3, the V gene TRBV6-1, with D perhaps TRBD1 (6 bases). Germline CDR1 MNHNS, CDR2 SASEGT. The V end lost 4 bases, the J end lost 2 bases, and 6 bases lay between the germline ends. This CDR3 spans 13 amino acids. CDR3 nucleotide sequence: TGTGCCAGCAGTGGGGGGCCTGGAAACACCATATATTTT. It encodes CASSGGPGNTIYF.

In this sample, this clone turned up a few times. DNA of the CDR3: TGTGCCAGCAGCTTGGGGGGGCCACAAGAGACCCAGTACTTC. This encodes CASSLGGPQETQYF. The J gene is TRBJ2-5, the V gene TRBV5-4; D possibly corresponds to TRBD1 (6 bases). Trimming left V 0 bases short and J 2 bases short, with 8 bases between. This CDR3 has 14 amino acids. CDR1 is SGHNT and CDR2 is YYREEE in the germline V gene (reference sequence). Supplemented by reference TRBV5-4 and TRBJ2-5, the full variable domain reads ETGVTQSPTHLIKTRGQQVTLRCSSQSGHNTVSWYQQALGQGPQFIFQYYREEENGRGNFPPRFSGLQFPNYSSELNVNALELDDSALYLCASSLGGPQETQYFGPGTRLLVL.

The gene calls are TRBV29-1 and TRBJ1-4, with 8 bases matching TRBD1. This CDR3 is 14 amino acids long. Trimming removed 4 bases from V and 6 bases from J; junction bases left unmatched: 7. Per germline, CDR1 SQVTM and CDR2 ANQGSEA. The CDR3: CSVGEPGQDEKLFF. In DNA form, the CDR3 reads TGCAGCGTTGGGGAACCGGGACAGGATGAAAAACTGTTTTTT.